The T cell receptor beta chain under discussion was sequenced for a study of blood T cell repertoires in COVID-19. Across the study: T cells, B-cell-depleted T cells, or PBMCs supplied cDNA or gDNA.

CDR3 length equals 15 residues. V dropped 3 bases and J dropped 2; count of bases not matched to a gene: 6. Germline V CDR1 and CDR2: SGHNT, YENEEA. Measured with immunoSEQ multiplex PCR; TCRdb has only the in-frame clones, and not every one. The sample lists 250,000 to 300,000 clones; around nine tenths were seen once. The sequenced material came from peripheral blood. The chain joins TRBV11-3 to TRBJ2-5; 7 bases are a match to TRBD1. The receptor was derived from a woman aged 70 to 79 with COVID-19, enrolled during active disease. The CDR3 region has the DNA TGTGCCAGCAGCTTGATCGGGACAGAACAAGAGACCCAGTACTTC. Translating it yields CASSLIGTEQETQYF.